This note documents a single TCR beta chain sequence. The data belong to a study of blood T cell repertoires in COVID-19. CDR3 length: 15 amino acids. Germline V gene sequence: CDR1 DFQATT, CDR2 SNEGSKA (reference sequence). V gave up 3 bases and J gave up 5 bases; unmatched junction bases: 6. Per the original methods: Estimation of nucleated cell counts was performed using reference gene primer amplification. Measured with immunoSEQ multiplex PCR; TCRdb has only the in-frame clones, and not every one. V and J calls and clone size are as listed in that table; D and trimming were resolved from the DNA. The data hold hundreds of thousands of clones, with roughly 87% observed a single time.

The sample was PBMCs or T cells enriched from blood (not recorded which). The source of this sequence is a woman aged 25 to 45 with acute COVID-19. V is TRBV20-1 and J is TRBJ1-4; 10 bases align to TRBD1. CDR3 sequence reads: CSASFTGQGNEKLFF. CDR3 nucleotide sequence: TGCAGTGCTAGTTTTACGGGACAGGGGAATGAAAAACTGTTTTTT.